This is a list of T cell receptor beta chains from one sample in a study of OX40 agonist ivuxolimab in advanced cancers. Repertoires were generated with immunoSEQ multiplex PCR, while TCRdb's copy carries only in-frame clones and drops some. The data show 45,000 or so clones, almost 90% seen once. Sequencing used CD4+ or CD8+ T cells sorted from blood, obtained in a trial of the OX40 agonist ivuxolimab. These receptors were taken from an adult with an advanced solid tumor such as melanoma, head and neck, liver or kidney cancer. CDR3s include the opening cysteine and the closing phenylalanine or tryptophan. Fields, in order: D gene, V gene, J gene, clone size, CDR3 DNA, CDR3 protein. A D gene is named only where the DNA matches it firmly. Some rows have no size entry. The others give once, few or many, or a class for an expanded clone.

>.|TRBV5-1|TRBJ2-5|.
TGCGCCAGCAGCTCAAACCAAGAGACCCAGTACTTC
CASSSNQETQYF
>TRBD2|TRBV29-1|TRBJ2-1|.
TGCAGCGTAGGAGCAGGACTAGCGGAGACTTCACAGTTCTTC
CSVGAGLAETSQFF
>.|TRBV6-6|TRBJ2-5|.
TGTGCCAGCAGTTCCCCGACTGGGGCGGAGGAGACCCAGTACTTC
CASSSPTGAEETQYF
>TRBD1|TRBV6-4|TRBJ2-3|.
TGTGCCAGCAGCGACAGGGGGGCAGATACGCAGTATTTT
CASSDRGADTQYF
>.|TRBV9|TRBJ1-1|.
TGTGCCAGCAGCCAAATAGGGGAAAACACTGAAGCTTTCTTT
CASSQIGENTEAFF
>TRBD2|TRBV7-9|TRBJ2-7|once
TGTGCCAGCAGCCTTGAGGGCGGGACTAGTTTGAACGAGCAGTACTTC
CASSLEGGTSLNEQYF
>.|TRBV5-4|TRBJ1-2|.
TGTGCCAGCAGCTTGGGGGGTGGAGGGGACTATGGCTACACCTTC
CASSLGGGGDYGYTF
>.|TRBV11-2|TRBJ2-7|.
TGTGCCAGCAGCTTCGCGGGGACTTACGAGCAGTACTTC
CASSFAGTYEQYF
>.|TRBV7-6|TRBJ2-1|.
TGTGCCAGCAGCTTAGGGCGGGCTAGCTCCTACAATGAGCAGTTCTTC
CASSLGRASSYNEQFF
>.|TRBV7-2|TRBJ2-1|.
TGTGCCAGCAGCCCGAGGACCGAGACGTACAATGAGCAGTTCTTC
CASSPRTETYNEQFF
>.|TRBV7-9|TRBJ1-2|.
TGTGCCAGCAGCACAGACAGTGGCTACACCTTC
CASSTDSGYTF
>.|TRBV7-9|TRBJ2-3|.
TGTGCCAGCAGCTTATCATTTTGGGATAATACGCAGTATTTT
CASSLSFWDNTQYF
>.|TRBV15|TRBJ2-7|.
TGTGCCACCAGCAGAGAAATGGGACAACCAGGATACGAGCAGTACTTC
CATSREMGQPGYEQYF
>TRBD2|TRBV25-1|TRBJ2-2|.
TGTGCCAGCAGTGAATCTAGCGGGAGGGGGTCGGGGGAGCTGTTTTTT
CASSESSGRGSGELFF
>.|TRBV7-3|TRBJ2-1|few
TGTGCCAGCAGCTTGACTCCGGGACTCCACAATGAGCAGTTCTTC
CASSLTPGLHNEQFF
>.|TRBV25-1|TRBJ2-5|.
TGTGCCAGCAGCATATTCGGCCAAGAGACCCAGTACTTC
CASSIFGQETQYF